The 18 T cell receptor beta chains below were found in one sample sequenced in a study of T cells in Graves' hyperthyroidism and ophthalmopathy. Amplification of TCR beta CDR3 regions used RNA as the template. Initially, a first-round RT-PCR of the TCR CDR3 employed the HTBI primer set. From the multiplex PCR reads, TCRdb called clonotypes with MiXCR, one entry per CDR3 protein. The data contain under 650,000 distinct CDR3 sequences, 15% to 20% of them singletons. The sequencing input was blood. The source is a young woman with Graves' hyperthyroidism.

Concerning this clonotype: This CDR3 is missing its conserved last phenylalanine or tryptophan, likely due to a read error. The chain has TRBV11-2 and TRBJ2-3; tentative D call: TRBD2 (6 bases). Germline-derived CDR1 and CDR2 are SGHAT and FQNNGV. This CDR3 contains 14 residues. The DNA for the CDR3 is TGTGCCAGCAGAACGGGACTTGGCACAGATAGGCAGTATGTT. Encoded protein: CASRTGLGTDRQYV.

This clonotype was picked up a small number of times. The genes are TRBV6-1 and TRBJ2-7, with 8 bases that match TRBD1. CDR1 and CDR2 (germline): MNHNS, SASEGT. Unmatched junction bases numbered 15, after V lost 5 bases and J lost 6 bases. The CDR3 is 16 amino acids. The CDR3 DNA reads TGTGCCAGCAGTCTCCGGTGGACAGGGAACCCTCGCGAGCAGTACTTC. It encodes CASSLRWTGNPREQYF.

This clonotype came up many times. The rearrangement uses TRBV29-1 and TRBJ2-1; a possible D gene is TRBD2 (5 bases). The CDR3 runs to 14 residues. Germline-derived CDR1 and CDR2 are SQVTM and ANQGSEA. V was pared by 3 bases and J by 2 bases, with 11 bases between. CDR3 loop: CSVELEETYNEQFF. In DNA form, the CDR3 reads TGCAGCGTTGAGTTGGAGGAGACCTACAATGAGCAGTTCTTC.

This clonotype was picked up many times. This chain uses TRBV28 with TRBJ2-3; D is undetermined. The V end was cut by 3 bases, the J end by 3 bases, with 7 bases between. This CDR3 comprises 13 residues. Germline CDR1 MDHEN, CDR2 SYDVKM. The CDR3, as DNA: TGTGCCAGCAGTTTGCCTCAAACAGATACGCAGTATTTT. The encoded protein is CASSLPQTDTQYF.

In this sample, this clonotype turned up many times. This chain links TRBV28 with TRBJ2-7, with 7 positions matching TRBD1. The CDR3 runs 16 residues. Trimming removed 6 bases from V and 0 bases from J; junction bases left unmatched: 11. Looked up from germline, CDR1 is MDHEN and CDR2 is SYDVKM. The DNA of the CDR3 is TGTGCCAGCAGATCCGACAGGGTACCCTCCTCCTACGAGCAGTACTTC. Residues: CASRSDRVPSSYEQYF. Full variable domain (remainder filled in from reference TRBV28 and TRBJ2-7): DVKVTQSSRYLVKRTGEKVFLECVQDMDHENMFWYRQDPGLGLRLIYFSYDVKMKEKGDIPEGYSVSREKKERFSLILESASTNQTSMYLCASRSDRVPSSYEQYFGPGTRLTVT.

In its sample, this clonotype was seen many times. V and J are TRBV11-2 and TRBJ2-3; possibly TRBD2 for D (5 bases). The CDR3 length is 19 residues. V was shortened by 1 base and J by 0 bases, with 20 bases between the two germline ends. Germline V gene data show CDR1 as SGHAT and CDR2 as FQNNGV. The CDR3 spells CASSLAPRGRAESTDTQYF. CDR3 DNA sequence: TGTGCCAGCAGCTTAGCCCCCCGGGGTCGAGCGGAAAGCACAGATACGCAGTATTTT. The whole variable domain, remainder taken from reference TRBV11-2 and TRBJ2-3, is EAGVAQSPRYKIIEKRQSVAFWCNPISGHATLYWYQQILGQGPKLLIQFQNNGVVDDSQLPKDRFSAERLKGVDSTLKIQPAKLEDSAVYLCASSLAPRGRAESTDTQYFGPGTRLTVL.

This clonotype was seen many times. The chain couples TRBV5-5 to TRBJ2-1, with TRBD2 matching over 9 bases. With V trimmed by 1 base and J by 7 bases, 3 bases remained unmatched. Germline V gene data show CDR1 as SGHKS and CDR2 as YYEKEE (reference sequence). This CDR3 is built from 14 residues. In nucleotides, the CDR3 is TGTGCCAGCAGCTTGCGCGGGAGGGGGAATGAGCAGTTCTTC. Translation: CASSLRGRGNEQFF.

This clonotype was picked up a small number of times. The chain has TRBV7-3 and TRBJ2-7; 7 bases line up with TRBD1. The CDR3 is 14 amino acids. V was pared by 5 bases and J by 2 bases, with 6 bases of the junction left unmatched. Germline lookup yields CDR1 SGHTA and CDR2 FQGTGA. CDR3 amino acids: CASSPRGTAYEQYF. In DNA, the CDR3 is TGTGCCAGCAGCCCCAGGGGGACGGCCTACGAGCAGTACTTC. Complete variable domain (other parts from reference TRBV7-3 and TRBJ2-7): GAGVSQTPSNKVTEKGKYVELRCDPISGHTALYWYRQSLGQGPEFLIYFQGTGAADDSGLPNDRFFAVRPEGSVSTLKIQRTERGDSAVYLCASSPRGTAYEQYFGPGTRLTVT.

This clonotype has at least ten counts. The chain carries TRBV12-3 or TRBV12-4 and TRBJ2-7; 7 nucleotides line up with TRBD1. The V segment lost 6 bases and the J segment 1 base; nucleotides outside the gene matches: 6. The CDR3 sequence is 14 residues long. The CDR3 loop reads CASRMDRFSYEQYF. DNA of the CDR3: TGTGCCAGCAGAATGGACAGGTTTTCCTACGAGCAGTACTTC.

This clonotype was observed many times. The V call is TRBV6-1, the J call TRBJ1-2; the D is unclear. CDR1 is MNHNS and CDR2 is SASEGT in the germline V gene. The CDR3 extends over 12 amino acids. V dropped 6 bases and J dropped 4 bases, with 9 bases sitting between them. CDR3 in DNA: TGTGCCAGCAGAGTCGGGGTCTATGGCTACACCTTC. Protein product: CASRVGVYGYTF.

This clonotype was observed at least ten times. The chain joins TRBV12-3 or TRBV12-4 to TRBJ2-1, with D unresolved. The CDR3 is 14 amino acids. Deletions cut 8 bases from V and 1 base from J, with 12 bases between. CDR3 bases: TGTGCCAGCGGATTCCACCCTTCCTACAATGAGCAGTTCTTC. It translates to CASGFHPSYNEQFF.

To note about this clonotype: One end of the junction varies from germline; a read error may be responsible. The chain recombines TRBV30 with TRBJ1-1; D not certain. Per germline, CDR1 GTSNPN and CDR2 SVGIG (reference sequence). There are 13 residues in the CDR3. CDR3 loop: CAWSAWSNAEAFF. For the CDR3, the DNA is TGTGCCTGGAGTGCCTGGTCGAACGCTGAAGCTTTCTTT.

The chain is built from TRBV9 and TRBJ2-7, with D unclear. The CDR3 spans 17 residues. Germline loops: CDR1 SGDLS, CDR2 YYNGEE. The ends were cut back, 0 bases at V and 4 bases at J, with 20 bases in the middle. The CDR3 spells CASSVVWSWPVFYEQYF. In DNA, the CDR3 is TGTGCCAGCAGCGTAGTTTGGTCATGGCCTGTCTTTTACGAGCAGTACTTC.

This rearrangement joins TRBV28 to TRBJ2-2; 8 nucleotides agree with TRBD1. The CDR3 runs 16 residues. J lost 3 bases, V lost 7 bases, and 10 bases had no gene match. CDR1 is MDHEN, CDR2 SYDVKM, per germline. The CDR3 here is CASTPIRGRDTGELFF. The CDR3 region has the DNA TGTGCCAGCACCCCCATCAGGGGGCGAGACACCGGGGAGCTGTTTTTT.

This clonotype came up many times. The rearrangement joins TRBV12-3 or TRBV12-4 to TRBJ1-5, with 9 bases that match TRBD1. The CDR3 covers 15 residues. V was clipped by 4 bases and J by 6 bases; unmatched bases: 7. The CDR3 here is CASSSGQGSSQPQHF. CDR3 DNA sequence: TGTGCCAGCAGTTCCGGACAGGGGAGTAGTCAGCCCCAGCATTTT.

This sequence joins TRBV28 and TRBJ1-3; weak D call: TRBD1 (6 bases). Germline V lookup: CDR1 MDHEN, CDR2 SYDVKM. Trimming cost V 5 bases and J 2 bases, with 16 bases left between them. The CDR3 runs to 16 residues. DNA of the CDR3: TGTGCCAGCAGTCAGGGACACATTGGGCCTGGAAACACCATATATTTT. Translated: CASSQGHIGPGNTIYF.

Note on this clonotype: It may be a read error: a sequence one base away is much more abundant. The V gene is TRBV11-3, the J gene TRBJ2-7, with 8 nucleotides matching TRBD2. CDR1 and CDR2 from the germline V gene are SGHNT and YENEEA. The CDR3 has 13 residues. The junction had 6 bases not matched to a gene; V was cut back by 10 bases and J by 1 base. The CDR3 here is CANMREDSYEQYF. Written as DNA, the CDR3 is TGTGCCAACATGCGGGAGGATTCCTACGAGCAGTACTTC. Together with reference TRBV11-3 and TRBJ2-7, the CDR3 gives the full variable domain: EAGVVQSPRYKIIEKKQPVAFWCNPISGHNTLYWYLQNLGQGPELLIRYENEEAVDDSQLPKDRFSAERLKGVDSTLKIQPAELGDSAVYLCANMREDSYEQYFGPGTRLTVT.

The chain joins TRBV3-1 to TRBJ1-2; D is ambiguous. The V gene's germline CDR1 is LGHDT and CDR2 YNNKEL (reference sequence). The V and J ends lost 0 bases and 0 bases respectively, with 14 bases between them. This CDR3 comprises 17 residues. Here the CDR3 reads CASSQELGKRTNYGYTF. As DNA, the CDR3 is TGTGCCAGCAGCCAAGAATTGGGAAAGAGAACTAACTATGGCTACACCTTC. Filled out from reference TRBV3-1 and TRBJ1-2, the complete variable domain reads DTAVSQTPKYLVTQMGNDKSIKCEQNLGHDTMYWYKQDSKKFLKIMFSYNNKELIINETVPNRFSPKSPDKAHLNLHINSLELGDSAVYFCASSQELGKRTNYGYTFGSGTRLTVV.